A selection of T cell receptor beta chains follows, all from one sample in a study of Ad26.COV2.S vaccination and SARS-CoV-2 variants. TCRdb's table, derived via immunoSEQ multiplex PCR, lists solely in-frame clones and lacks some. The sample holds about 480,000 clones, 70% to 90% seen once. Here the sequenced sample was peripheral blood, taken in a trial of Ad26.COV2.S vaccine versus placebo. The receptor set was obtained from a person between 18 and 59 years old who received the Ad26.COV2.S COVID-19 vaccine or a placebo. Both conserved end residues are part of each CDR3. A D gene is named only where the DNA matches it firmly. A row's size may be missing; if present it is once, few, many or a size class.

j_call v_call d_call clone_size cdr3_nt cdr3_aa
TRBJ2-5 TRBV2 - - TGTGCCAGCAATCGGGCGGACCAAGAGACCCAGTACTTC CASNRADQETQYF
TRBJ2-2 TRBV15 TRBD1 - TGTGCCACCAGCAGAGAGGGGACAGGGATCGGGGAGCTGTTTTTT CATSREGTGIGELFF
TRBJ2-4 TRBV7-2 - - TGTGCCAGCAGCTTAGTGCCGACAGCCAAAAACATTCAGTACTTC CASSLVPTAKNIQYF
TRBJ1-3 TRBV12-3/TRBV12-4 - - TGTGCCAGCATTGTCGAGTCAAACACCATATATTTT CASIVESNTIYF
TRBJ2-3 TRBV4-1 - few TGCGCCAGCAGCCGAGTAGGGACCCCCGGAGCAGATACGCAGTATTTT CASSRVGTPGADTQYF
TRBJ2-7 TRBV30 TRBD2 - TGTGCCTTCAAGACTAGCGGGAGATACGAGCAGTACTTC CAFKTSGRYEQYF
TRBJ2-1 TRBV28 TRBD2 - TGTGCCAGCAGTTTATGGACTAGCGGGAAGGACAATGAGCAGTTCTTC CASSLWTSGKDNEQFF
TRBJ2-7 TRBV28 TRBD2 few TGTGCCAGCAGTCGGCTAGCGGGAGCAGGCGAGCAGTACTTC CASSRLAGAGEQYF
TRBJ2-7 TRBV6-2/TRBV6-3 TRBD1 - TGTGCCAGCAGTTCGGACAGGGTCCTAAGAGATTCCTACGAGCAGTACTTC CASSSDRVLRDSYEQYF
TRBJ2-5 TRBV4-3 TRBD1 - TGCGCCAGCAGCCCAAATTGGGACAGGGTGGGGGAGACCCAGTACTTC CASSPNWDRVGETQYF
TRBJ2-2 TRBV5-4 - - TGTGCCAGCAGCCTCCCTACAGGGAGCACCGGGGAGCTGTTTTTT CASSLPTGSTGELFF
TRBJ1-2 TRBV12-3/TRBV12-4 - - TGTGCCATCCAGTGGGGTTCGGAGGGCTACACCTTC CAIQWGSEGYTF